Each of the 20 T cell receptor beta chains below was sequenced from the same sample in a study of blood T cell repertoires in COVID-19. Produced via immunoSEQ multiplex PCR; TCRdb's table is partial and in-frame only. The sample shows about 47,000 clones, 82% of them seen only once. The sequenced material came from peripheral blood. These receptor sequences come from a human donor with acute or convalescent COVID-19. The donor label of this sample is uncertain.

This rearrangement joins TRBV6-6 to TRBJ2-7; D not resolved. The CDR3 totals 11 residues. Per the germline V gene, CDR1 is MNHNY and CDR2 is SVGAGI (reference sequence). The V end lost 6 bases, the J end lost 5 bases, and 8 bases lay between the germline ends. The CDR3 bases are TGTGCCAGCAGGACTCAAGACGAGCAGTACTTC. Its protein product is CASRTQDEQYF.

The rearrangement uses TRBV21-1 and TRBJ1-4; the listed D gene, TRBD1, was not tested against the DNA. TRBV21-1 has pseudogene status. The CDR3 has 18 amino acids. CDR3 amino acids: CASSNLEGQGVFYEKLFF. The CDR3 DNA follows: TGTGCCAGCAGTAACCTAGAGGGACAGGGAGTGTTTTATGAAAAACTGTTTTTT.

This rearrangement joins TRBV18 to TRBJ2-1, with a possible D match to TRBD2 (6 bases). Trimming removed 5 bases from V and 6 bases from J, with 14 bases in between. The CDR3 is 14 residues long. From germline, CDR1 is KGHSH and CDR2 LQKENI. Written as DNA, the CDR3 is TGTGCCAGCTCAACCTTCCGGGAGCCCAATGAGCAGTTCTTC. Translated: CASSTFREPNEQFF.

V is TRBV7-8 and J is TRBJ2-7, with D perhaps TRBD1 (6 bases). Germline lookup yields CDR1 SGHVS and CDR2 FQNEAQ. Deletions cut 5 bases from V and 2 bases from J, with 16 bases between. The CDR3 covers 15 residues. This CDR3 reads CASSLIRDIAYEQYF. The CDR3 DNA is TGTGCCAGCAGCCTTATCCGGGACATAGCCTACGAGCAGTACTTC.

This clone has only a few counts. The chain joins TRBV14 to TRBJ2-1, with TRBD2 matching 13 bases. J lost 0 bases, V lost 1 base, and 9 bases had no gene match. CDR3 length equals 20 residues. Per germline, CDR1 SGHDN and CDR2 FVKESK. The CDR3: CASSQAFGLAGVRSYNEQFF. The CDR3 DNA sequence: TGTGCCAGCAGCCAAGCTTTCGGACTAGCGGGAGTGCGCTCCTACAATGAGCAGTTCTTC. The whole variable domain, remainder taken from reference TRBV14 and TRBJ2-1, is EAGVTQFPSHSVIEKGQTVTLRCDPISGHDNLYWYRRVMGKEIKFLLHFVKESKQDESGMPNNRFLAERTGGTYSTLKVQPAELEDSGVYFCASSQAFGLAGVRSYNEQFFGPGTRLTVL.

The CDR3 sequence is CASSPWGQGGAFF. The CDR3 DNA reads as TGTGCCAGCAGTCCGTGGGGACAGGGAGGGGCTTTCTTT. The rearrangement links TRBV2 to TRBJ1-1, with 9 bases identical to TRBD1. V shed 5 bases, J shed 11 bases, and the junction held 9 bases outside the gene matches. Germline V lookup: CDR1 SNHLY, CDR2 FYNNEI. CDR3 length equals 13 residues.

The chain carries TRBV11-2 and TRBJ1-2; D might be TRBD1 (5 bases). The germline V gene has CDR1 SGHAT and CDR2 FQNNGV. CDR3 length: 14 amino acids. Deletions cut 5 bases from V and 0 bases from J, with 10 bases between. The DNA of the CDR3 is TGTGCCAGCAGCCCGCTAGGGGCTAACTATGGCTACACCTTC. This translates into CASSPLGANYGYTF.

The rearrangement joins TRBV27 to TRBJ1-6; no reliable D call. The germline V and J ends were trimmed by 3 bases and 7 bases, with 25 bases remaining between them. There are 19 residues in the CDR3. Germline-derived CDR1 and CDR2 are MNHEY and SMNVEV (reference sequence). CDR3 sequence reads: CASSFRLIVGGYENSPLHF. Written as DNA, the CDR3 is TGTGCCAGCAGTTTTCGGTTAATAGTTGGAGGATACGAAAATTCACCCCTCCACTTT.

The genes are TRBV5-4 and TRBJ2-1; 9 bases line up with TRBD2. Germline CDR1 SGHNT, CDR2 YYREEE (reference sequence). V lost 4 bases, J lost 5 bases, and 7 bases stayed unmatched. This CDR3 is built from 15 residues. CDR3 in amino acids: CASSPTSGRNNEQFF. DNA of the CDR3: TGTGCCAGCAGCCCAACTAGCGGGCGGAACAATGAGCAGTTCTTC.

This chain links TRBV24-1 with TRBJ2-3; D gene ambiguous. The V end was cut by 4 bases, the J end by 2 bases, with 12 bases between. The CDR3 covers 15 residues. The germline V gene encodes CDR1 KGHDR and CDR2 SFDVKD. CDR3 protein: CATSDVGRSTDTQYF. Here the CDR3 DNA reads TGTGCCACCAGTGACGTTGGCAGGTCCACAGATACGCAGTATTTT.

The rearrangement joins TRBV18 to TRBJ1-5, with a tentative D call TRBD1 (6 bases). Germline-derived CDR1 and CDR2 are KGHSH and LQKENI. Trimming left V 2 bases short and J 7 bases short, with 12 bases between. The CDR3 totals 14 residues. CDR3 coding DNA: TGTGCCAGCTCACCATACAGGGACGAGCAGCCCCAGCATTTT. Its translation is CASSPYRDEQPQHF. The complete variable domain, with remaining parts taken from reference TRBV18 and TRBJ1-5, reads NAGVMQNPRHLVRRRGQEARLRCSPMKGHSHVYWYRQLPEEGLKFMVYLQKENIIDESGMPKERFSAEFPKEGPSILRIQQVVRGDSAAYFCASSPYRDEQPQHFGDGTRLSIL.

The CDR3 here is CASSPLLAGAYNEQFF. The CDR3, as DNA: TGTGCCAGCAGCCCCCTACTAGCGGGAGCATACAATGAGCAGTTCTTC. This chain joins TRBV7-9 and TRBJ2-1; 11 nucleotides agree with TRBD2. The junction had 7 bases not matched to a gene; V was cut back by 5 bases and J by 4 bases. CDR1 and CDR2 from the germline V gene are SEHNR and FQNEAQ (reference sequence). This CDR3 is built from 16 residues.

The sample holds a few counts of this clone. The chain is built from TRBV2 and TRBJ1-6, with D hard to call. V shed 6 bases and J shed 0 bases, with 24 bases lying between them. There are 20 residues in the CDR3. Germline V gives CDR1 SNHLY, CDR2 FYNNEI. The CDR3 loop is CASSASYGKAVSSYNSPLHF. In DNA, the CDR3 is TGTGCCAGCAGCGCCTCCTACGGGAAGGCCGTTAGCTCCTATAATTCACCCCTCCACTTT.

The rearrangement uses TRBV28 and TRBJ2-7; D might be TRBD2 (7 bases). CDR1 is MDHEN, CDR2 SYDVKM, per germline. V lost 6 bases and J 4 bases, leaving 16 bases between the germline ends. The CDR3 length is 14 residues. The CDR3 bases are TGTGCCAGCAGGGCTCGAGGGGGGGGATACGAGCAGTACTTC. This sequence encodes CASRARGGGYEQYF.

This clone was observed a handful of times. V and J are TRBV6-5 and TRBJ2-3, with 9 bases fitting TRBD2. CDR1 MNHEY and CDR2 SVGAGI come from the germline V gene. Germline trimming cut 6 bases from V and 0 bases from J; bases unmatched to any gene: 4. The length of the CDR3 is 15 residues. The CDR3 is CASSIAGASTDTQYF. The CDR3 bases are TGTGCCAGCAGCATAGCGGGAGCGAGCACAGATACGCAGTATTTT.

Here the CDR3 reads CAIRLAGASYNEQFF. The CDR3 bases are TGTGCCATCAGGCTAGCGGGGGCCTCCTACAATGAGCAGTTCTTC. The chain is built from TRBV10-3 and TRBJ2-1; 10 nucleotides line up with TRBD2. The CDR3 extends over 15 amino acids. J was trimmed by 0 bases and V by 6 bases; bases with no gene match: 2. Looked up from germline, CDR1 is ENHRY and CDR2 is SYGVKD.

This chain joins TRBV7-3 and TRBJ1-1; the D is unclear. The germline V gene encodes CDR1 SGHTA and CDR2 FQGTGA. The CDR3 extends over 13 amino acids. Trimming pared 6 bases from V and 3 bases from J, leaving 11 bases between. CDR3 protein: CASSFDGYTEAFF. In DNA, the CDR3 is TGTGCCAGCAGTTTTGACGGGTACACTGAAGCTTTCTTT.

This clone was counted once. The chain employs TRBV28 and TRBJ1-1, with a tentative D call TRBD1 (6 bases). The CDR3 spans 12 residues. Per germline, CDR1 MDHEN and CDR2 SYDVKM. The V and J ends lost 10 bases and 4 bases respectively, with 13 bases between them. The CDR3 bases are TGTGCCACTAGGACAGTCGGCACTGAAGCTTTCTTT. It is translated as CATRTVGTEAFF.

The V gene is TRBV7-2, the J gene TRBJ1-1, with TRBD1 as a possible D gene (5 bases). The CDR3 is 13 amino acids. Trimming shortened V by 5 bases and J by 7 bases, and 14 bases separated the two germline ends. Germline V lookup: CDR1 SGHTA, CDR2 FQGNSA. In DNA, the CDR3 is TGTGCCAGCAGCCATGGACACAATAATGAAGCTTTCTTT. Residues: CASSHGHNNEAFF.

This clone was observed many times. The rearrangement links TRBV28 to TRBJ2-7; 8 bases are a match to TRBD1. V was clipped by 5 bases and J by 2 bases; unmatched bases: 8. Germline CDR1 and CDR2: MDHEN and SYDVKM. The CDR3 has 15 amino acids. The CDR3 nucleotides are TGTGCCAGCAGTCCGATCGCGGACAGGGCCTACGAGCAGTACTTC. Translated, it gives CASSPIADRAYEQYF. The variable domain in full, completed from reference TRBV28 and TRBJ2-7, reads DVKVTQSSRYLVKRTGEKVFLECVQDMDHENMFWYRQDPGLGLRLIYFSYDVKMKEKGDIPEGYSVSREKKERFSLILESASTNQTSMYLCASSPIADRAYEQYFGPGTRLTVT.